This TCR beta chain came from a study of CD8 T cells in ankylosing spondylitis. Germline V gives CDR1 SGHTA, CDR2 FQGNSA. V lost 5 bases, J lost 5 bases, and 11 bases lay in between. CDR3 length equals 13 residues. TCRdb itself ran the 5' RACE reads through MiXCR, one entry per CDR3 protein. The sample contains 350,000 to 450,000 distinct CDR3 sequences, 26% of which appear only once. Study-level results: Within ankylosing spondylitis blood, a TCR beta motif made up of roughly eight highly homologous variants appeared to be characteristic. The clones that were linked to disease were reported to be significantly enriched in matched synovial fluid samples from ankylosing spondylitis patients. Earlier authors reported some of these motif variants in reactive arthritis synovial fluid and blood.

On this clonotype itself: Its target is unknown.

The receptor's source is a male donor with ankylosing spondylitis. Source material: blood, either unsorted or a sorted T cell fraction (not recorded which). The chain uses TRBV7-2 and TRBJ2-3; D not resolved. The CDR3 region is CASSPNLGDTQYF. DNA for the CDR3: TGTGCCAGCAGCCCCAATCTGGGAGATACGCAGTATTTT.